This T cell receptor beta chain was recovered during a study of blood T cell repertoires in COVID-19. The table came from immunoSEQ multiplex PCR; TCRdb's copy has only in-frame clones and leaves some out. The sample contains around 260,000 clones, roughly 80% of which appear only once. CDR1 is SNHLY, CDR2 FYNNEI, per germline. V shed 6 bases and J 1 base; nucleotides not matched to a gene: 8. This CDR3 region has 15 residues. The source material was peripheral blood. The rearrangement joins TRBV2 to TRBJ2-5; 7 bases line up with TRBD1. This TCR derives from a man aged 60 to 69 who had recovered from COVID-19. In DNA, the CDR3 is TGTGCCAGCAGATCCCAGGGGGTGCCCCAAGAGACCCAGTACTTC. Translation: CASRSQGVPQETQYF.